The source of this T cell receptor (beta chain) is a study of cytomegalovirus exposure and HLA in healthy donors. A note on this clone: The antigen remains undetermined.

PCR primers comprised 60 Vbeta and 13 Jbeta primers. Sequencing was performed with immunoSEQ multiplex PCR; in TCRdb, only in-frame clones are kept and a portion is missing. The sample gives roughly 84,000 clones, around 85% of which show up once; around an eighth is in the top ten. General observations from the study: Previously analyzed data showed that most TCR beta V segments were productive at a frequency of about 87% or about 30%. A likely sequencing artifact accounted for one observed cluster of highly shared sequence variants.

The clonotype originates from a human donor in good health. Sequencing was performed on PBMCs.

This chain's CDR3 is CASSILPPREKLFF. Written as DNA, the CDR3 is TGTGCCAGTAGTATCTTACCCCCCAGGGAAAAACTGTTTTTT. The chain links TRBV19 to TRBJ1-4, with D hard to call. The CDR3 is 14 amino acids. V dropped 3 bases and J dropped 8 bases, with 13 bases sitting between them. Germline lookup yields CDR1 LNHDA and CDR2 SQIVND (reference sequence).